This T cell receptor (beta chain) was sequenced in a study of molecular identifiers for immune sequencing clone quantification. Study-wide results and caveats: It was shown that clones above 20 RNA copies held over 99% of effector molecules, but under 1% in naive cells. Underestimated sizes of highly expanded clones could result from identical TCR molecules that share a barcode.

This clonotype has a count of ten or more. Its target is not known. TCRdb independently ran MiXCR on the PCR reads; one entry per CDR3 protein. Seen here are 300,000 to 350,000 distinct CDR3 sequences, over 20% observed once, and the top ten hold under 0.95%. In the sort, naive CD8 T cells were defined as CD8+CD4-CCR7+CD45RA+. The CDR3 contains 14 residues. From germline, CDR1 is SQVTM and CDR2 ANQGSEA. Trimming took off 1 base at V and 1 base at J, with 10 bases between the two ends. The rearrangement uses TRBV29-1 and TRBJ1-1; D remains ambiguous. The receptor was isolated from a human donor in good health. Some libraries in this study had Jurkat cell RNA spiked in. Sequenced material: naive CD8+ T cells from blood, with Jurkat cell RNA spiked in. Subset noted: FACS-sorted CD8+CD4-CCR7+CD45RA+ naive T cells. CDR3 coding DNA: TGCAGCGTTGAAGGCGAAGATTCGAACACTGAAGCTTTCTTT. Translation gives CSVEGEDSNTEAFF.